One and the same sample provided the 14 T cell receptor beta chains below, sequenced in a study of shared T cell receptors in the human thymus. The protocol was immunoSEQ multiplex PCR, while the TCRdb copy is restricted to in-frame clones and leaves out a portion. The table has some 700,000 clones, 70% to 90% seen once; the top ten hold under 0.012%. In addition, the sample was reused for a study of human thymus T cells.

Specimen: thymocytes. The receptors derive from a girl younger than two with a congenital heart defect.

The V gene is TRBV20-1, the J gene TRBJ2-3; maybe TRBD1 (5 bases). This CDR3 region has 11 residues. Germline values: CDR1 DFQATT, CDR2 SNEGSKA (reference sequence). V shed 6 bases and J shed 6 bases, with 10 bases lying between them. The CDR3 spells CSAPAGDTQYF. CDR3 bases: TGCAGTGCACCGGCAGGGGATACGCAGTATTTT.

The rearrangement links TRBV5-6 to TRBJ2-7, with 9 bases fitting TRBD1. V lost 4 bases to trimming and J lost 0 bases; unmatched junction nucleotides: 2. This CDR3 has 14 amino acids. The V gene's germline CDR1 is SGHDT and CDR2 YYEEEE. CDR3: CASSPDRGSYEQYF. CDR3 bases: TGTGCCAGCAGCCCGGACAGGGGCTCCTACGAGCAGTACTTC.

This chain connects TRBV4-1 to TRBJ1-5, with no clear D. This CDR3 is 13 amino acids long. The V gene's germline CDR1 is MGHRA and CDR2 YSYEKL. Trimming took 0 bases from V and 3 from J, leaving 3 bases between them. This CDR3 reads CASSQDLNQPQHF. The DNA of the CDR3 is TGCGCCAGCAGCCAAGATCTCAATCAGCCCCAGCATTTT.

The chain couples TRBV5-5 to TRBJ1-2; TRBD1 is a possible D gene (6 bases). CDR1 SGHKS and CDR2 YYEKEE come from the germline V gene (reference sequence). With 3 bases removed from V and 0 bases from J, the gap between germline ends came to 12 bases. The CDR3 extends over 15 amino acids. Here the CDR3 reads CASSWDTPANYGYTF. The CDR3 DNA reads as TGTGCCAGCAGCTGGGACACGCCCGCTAACTATGGCTACACCTTC.

The chain employs TRBV6-1 and TRBJ2-5, with TRBD2 as a possible D gene (7 bases). TRBJ2-7 matches the DNA end more closely, so the J call is doubtful. The CDR3 runs to 16 residues. Germline CDR1 and CDR2: MNHNS and SASEGT. CDR3 nucleotides: TGTGCCAGCAGTGAAGAATGGGAGGGCAGGGGACGCGAGCAGTACTTC. It is translated as CASSEEWEGRGREQYF.

The chain employs TRBV28 and TRBJ2-2; D might be TRBD1 (5 bases). The germline gives CDR1 MDHEN, CDR2 SYDVKM. The length of the CDR3 is 16 residues. The germline V and J ends were trimmed by 6 bases and 3 bases, with 17 bases remaining between them. The CDR3 coding sequence is TGTGCCAGCAGGTCCCGGACATCTCGAGACACCGGGGAGCTGTTTTTT. It encodes CASRSRTSRDTGELFF.

This clone was observed a handful of times. The sample contains more than one DNA sequence encoding this CDR3. The V gene is TRBV19, the J gene TRBJ1-1; 9 bases are a match to TRBD1. Germline V gene lookup returns CDR1 LNHDA and CDR2 SQIVND (reference sequence). V shed 1 base, J shed 4 bases, and the junction held 1 base outside the gene matches. The CDR3 sequence is 14 residues long. The CDR3 sequence is CASSIATGGTEAFF. Written as DNA, the CDR3 is TGTGCCAGTAGTATAGCGACAGGGGGCACTGAAGCTTTCTTT.

This clone was seen once. This rearrangement joins TRBV28 to TRBJ1-2; 11 bases line up with TRBD1. Germline assignment: CDR1 MDHEN and CDR2 SYDVKM. This CDR3 is built from 16 residues. With V trimmed by 5 bases and J by 5 bases, 10 bases remained unmatched. CDR3 amino acids: CASSPVVGQGDYGYTF. The CDR3 DNA reads TGTGCCAGCAGTCCAGTAGTGGGACAGGGGGATTATGGCTACACCTTC.

V usage is TRBV5-8 and J usage is TRBJ2-5, with TRBD1 matching 8 bases. The CDR3 spans 17 residues. Looked up from germline, CDR1 is SGHTS and CDR2 is YDEGEE. Trimming removed 4 bases from V and 4 bases from J; junction bases left unmatched: 15. The DNA for the CDR3 is TGTGCCAGCAGCCCCGGGACAGGCCCTAAGGTGGGAGAGACCCAGTACTTC. Protein: CASSPGTGPKVGETQYF.

The DNA of the CDR3 is TGCGCCAGCAGCCAAGATGGACTAGCGGGGGAAGAGACCCAGTACTTC. Translated: CASSQDGLAGEETQYF. The rearrangement uses TRBV4-1 and TRBJ2-5; TRBD2 matches at 13 bases. The junction had 1 base not matched to a gene; V was cut back by 0 bases and J by 3 bases. Per the germline V gene, CDR1 is MGHRA and CDR2 is YSYEKL. The CDR3 sequence is 16 residues long.

This clone was detected a few times. The chain joins TRBV6-5 to TRBJ2-5; D is possibly TRBD2 (5 bases). The CDR3 loop spans 16 amino acids. Germline CDR1 is MNHEY and CDR2 is SVGAGI. Trimming took off 4 bases at V and 5 bases at J, with 20 bases between the two ends. The CDR3 DNA reads TGTGCCAGCAGTTGGATCAGACGGGAAAAGTGGGAGACCCAGTACTTC. Translation gives CASSWIRREKWETQYF.

This clone was seen only a few times. This chain uses TRBV18 with TRBJ1-3; a weak D match, TRBD1 (5 bases). The CDR3 loop spans 16 amino acids. V lost 3 bases and J lost 4, with 16 bases in between. Looked up from germline, CDR1 is KGHSH and CDR2 is LQKENI. CDR3 DNA sequence: TGTGCCAGCTCACCTTTCCCGGGACTCCGAGGAAACACCATATATTTT. Residues: CASSPFPGLRGNTIYF.

The chain joins TRBV4-3 to TRBJ1-4; 8 bases map to TRBD1. CDR1 LGHNA and CDR2 YSLEER come from the germline V gene. V dropped 0 bases and J dropped 0; count of bases not matched to a gene: 9. The CDR3 spans 19 residues. The CDR3 reads CASSQERGTGGATNEKLFF. The CDR3 DNA is TGCGCCAGCAGCCAAGAAAGGGGGACAGGAGGTGCAACTAATGAAAAACTGTTTTTT.

This chain uses TRBV5-1 with TRBJ2-1; D might be TRBD1 (6 bases). The CDR3 sequence is 13 residues long. Per the germline V gene, CDR1 is SGHRS and CDR2 is YFSETQ. Trimming left V 0 bases short and J 12 bases short, with 13 bases between. CDR3 in amino acids: CASSLAQGRGQFF. CDR3 DNA: TGCGCCAGCAGCTTGGCCCAGGGGCGAGGGCAGTTCTTC.